This T cell receptor beta chain derives from a study of T-cell memory formation after mild COVID-19. The V gene end was trimmed by 2 bases and the J gene end by 2 bases; junction bases not matched to a gene: 6. This CDR3 region has 17 residues. CDR1 MGHRA and CDR2 YSYEKL come from the germline V gene. TCRdb analysed the 5' RACE reads with MiXCR anew, one entry per CDR3 protein. The sample includes about 360,000 distinct CDR3 sequences, 13% to 15% seen only once; the top ten take 20% to 25%. There are a few counts of this clonotype. The sample taken for sequencing was PBMCs or a T cell subset sorted from them (not recorded which). V usage is TRBV4-1 and J usage is TRBJ2-2; 9 bases fit TRBD1. This receptor was identified in a man between 18 and 35 years old who had mild COVID-19 (a few samples of this study predate the infection). Cell type and time point are not known. CDR3 DNA sequence: TGCGCCAGCAGCCAACCCTGGACAGGGGTCAACACCGGGGAGCTGTTTTTT. This gives the protein CASSQPWTGVNTGELFF.